Given below is one T cell receptor (beta chain) in context. This sample was included in a study of blood T cell repertoires in COVID-19. Study at large: Sites in the United States, Italy and Spain provided acute and convalescent COVID-19 samples.

Repertoires were generated with immunoSEQ multiplex PCR, while TCRdb's copy carries only in-frame clones and drops some. The table has about 40,000 clones, over 75% seen once. The clonotype originates from a human donor in a cohort sampled during active COVID-19. The specimen was peripheral blood.

CDR3 in DNA: TGTGCCAGCAGTGAATGGGGCAGGGGGGATCTTGGGGAGCAGTACTTC. This sequence encodes CASSEWGRGDLGEQYF. The rearrangement links TRBV2 to TRBJ2-7; TRBD1 might be the D (7 bases). This CDR3 has 16 amino acids. Trimming took 2 bases from V and 7 from J, leaving 21 bases between them. Germline CDR1 and CDR2: SNHLY and FYNNEI. Full variable domain (missing parts from reference TRBV2 and TRBJ2-7): EPEVTQTPSHQVTQMGQEVILRCVPISNHLYFYWYRQILGQKVEFLVSFYNNEISEKSEIFDDQFSVERPDGSNFTLKIRSTKLEDSAMYFCASSEWGRGDLGEQYFGPGTRLTVT.